This T cell receptor beta chain derives from a study of T cell changes during pregnancy in multiple sclerosis. Germline V lookup: CDR1 SGHDT, CDR2 YYEEEE. The CDR3 has 16 residues. After removal of 4 bases from V and 4 bases from J, the junction contained 6 bases not matched to a gene. Generated by immunoSEQ multiplex PCR, the TCRdb table keeps only in-frame clones and is missing some. Seen here are 37,000 or so clones, over 75% observed once, and the top ten hold about 1.1%. This material consisted of CD4+ T cells from peripheral blood mononuclear cells, taken before pregnancy. This TCR was sampled from a female donor with multiple sclerosis, enrolled in a pregnancy study. The V and J genes are TRBV5-6 and TRBJ2-1, with 12 bases that match TRBD2. The DNA of the CDR3 is TGTGCCAGCAGCCTGAGGACTAGCGGGGCATACAATGAGCAGTTCTTC. It translates to CASSLRTSGAYNEQFF.